A single sample is the source of the 29 T cell receptor beta chains below, sequenced in a study of cytomegalovirus exposure and HLA in healthy donors. Primers: 60 Vbeta forward and 13 Jbeta reverse. Only in-frame clones appear in the TCRdb table, and some are missing; sequencing was by immunoSEQ multiplex PCR. The table has under 300,000 clones, about 81% seen once. Sequencing was carried out using PBMCs. Receptor source: a woman aged 60-75 years in good health and CMV-seropositive.

The V gene is TRBV27, the J gene TRBJ1-2, with D perhaps TRBD1 (6 bases). The CDR3 spans 14 residues. Germline CDR1 and CDR2: MNHEY and SMNVEV (reference sequence). Trimming stripped 3 bases from V and 7 bases from J, with 15 bases between. The CDR3 DNA is TGTGCCAGCAGTTTCATCGGGGGGCGGGGTGGCTACACCTTC. This translates into CASSFIGGRGGYTF.

The chain combines TRBV28 with TRBJ1-3, with a weak D call TRBD1 (6 bases). Germline loops: CDR1 MDHEN, CDR2 SYDVKM. V was cut by 5 bases and J by 2 bases, with 16 bases left in between. The CDR3 has 16 residues. The CDR3 here is CASSHAPGVTGNTIYF. Here the CDR3 DNA reads TGTGCCAGCAGTCATGCCCCAGGGGTTACTGGAAACACCATATATTTT.

This rearrangement joins TRBV7-9 to TRBJ1-4; a possible D gene is TRBD1 (6 bases). V lost 1 base and J 8 bases, leaving 14 bases between the germline ends. This CDR3 spans 15 amino acids. Germline V lookup: CDR1 SEHNR, CDR2 FQNEAQ (reference sequence). CDR3 DNA: TGTGCCAGCAGCTTAGGGGCGACAGGTTTGGAAAAACTGTTTTTT. It is translated as CASSLGATGLEKLFF.

V usage is TRBV5-8 and J usage is TRBJ2-2, with TRBD1 matching over 7 bases. The germline gives CDR1 SGHTS, CDR2 YDEGEE. The ends lost 7 bases at V and 0 bases at J; junction bases unmatched: 6. The CDR3 is 15 residues long. Written as DNA, the CDR3 is TGTGCCAGCGATACAGGGGTTACGAACACCGGGGAGCTGTTTTTT. Translated: CASDTGVTNTGELFF.

The chain recombines TRBV6-5 with TRBJ2-3, with D possibly matching TRBD2 (5 bases). The germline gives CDR1 MNHEY, CDR2 SVGAGI. The ends were cut back, 0 bases at V and 1 base at J, with 8 bases in the middle. This CDR3 spans 15 amino acids. CDR3 nucleotides: TGTGCCAGCAGTTACTCAGGGCGGGGCACAGATACGCAGTATTTT. As protein: CASSYSGRGTDTQYF.

This clone was picked up a small number of times. The chain joins TRBV7-9 to TRBJ1-1, with 8 bases that match TRBD1. Looked up from germline, CDR1 is SEHNR and CDR2 is FQNEAQ (reference sequence). The CDR3 covers 15 residues. The V and J ends lost 5 bases and 7 bases, in that order; junction bases with no gene match: 12. CDR3 protein: CASSPRIQGGIEAFF. CDR3 nucleotides: TGTGCCAGCAGCCCGCGAATACAGGGGGGCATTGAAGCTTTCTTT. The full variable domain, in which reference TRBV7-9 and TRBJ1-1 provide the parts outside the CDR3, is DTGVSQNPRHKITKRGQNVTFRCDPISEHNRLYWYRQTLGQGPEFLTYFQNEAQLEKSRLLSDRFSAERPKGSFSTLEIQRTEQGDSAMYLCASSPRIQGGIEAFFGQGTRLTVV.

V and J are TRBV7-9 and TRBJ2-3; 10 positions match TRBD2. CDR1 SEHNR and CDR2 FQNEAQ come from the germline V gene (reference sequence). The CDR3 loop spans 14 amino acids. The V gene end was trimmed by 8 bases and the J gene end by 5 bases; junction bases not matched to a gene: 7. CDR3 DNA sequence: TGTGCCAGCGATGAGGGACTAGCGATAGATACGCAGTATTTT. It yields the protein CASDEGLAIDTQYF.

The table lists this clone with a few counts. The chain carries TRBV2 and TRBJ2-1, with TRBD2 matching 11 bases. The junction had 1 base not matched to a gene; V was cut back by 8 bases and J by 7 bases. Germline V gene lookup returns CDR1 SNHLY and CDR2 FYNNEI. This CDR3 contains 12 residues. For the CDR3, the DNA is TGTGCCAGCTGGACTAGCGGGAATGAGCAGTTCTTC. The encoded protein is CASWTSGNEQFF.

J is TRBJ1-5 and V is TRBV19, with 8 bases that match TRBD1. The trim removed 1 base at V and 5 bases at J, leaving 7 bases unmatched. This CDR3 spans 16 amino acids. CDR1 and CDR2 (germline): LNHDA, SQIVND (reference sequence). This CDR3 is CASSIGTGLLDQPQHF. DNA for the CDR3: TGTGCCAGTAGTATAGGGACAGGGCTCCTGGATCAGCCCCAGCATTTT.

The chain joins TRBV5-1 to TRBJ2-1; 8 bases agree with TRBD1. The trim removed 7 bases at V and 7 bases at J, leaving 7 bases unmatched. The length of the CDR3 is 13 residues. The germline V gene has CDR1 SGHRS and CDR2 YFSETQ. The CDR3 spells CASGWTGQNEQFF. In DNA, the CDR3 is TGCGCCAGCGGCTGGACAGGGCAAAATGAGCAGTTCTTC.

The chain combines TRBV4-1 with TRBJ2-7; D not resolved. V was shortened by 3 bases and J by 3 bases, with 9 bases between the two germline ends. The CDR3 runs to 13 residues. Germline V gene data show CDR1 as MGHRA and CDR2 as YSYEKL. The CDR3 nucleotides read TGCGCCAGCAGCCAGGGCAGGTTCTACGAGCAGTACTTC. Encoded protein: CASSQGRFYEQYF.

J is TRBJ2-5 and V is TRBV18; maybe TRBD1 (7 bases). The CDR3 loop spans 12 amino acids. From germline, CDR1 is KGHSH and CDR2 LQKENI. With 3 bases removed from V and 11 bases from J, the gap between germline ends came to 13 bases. For the CDR3, the DNA is TGTGCCAGCTCACCCGACAGGGAGGAGCAGTACTTC. Translation: CASSPDREEQYF.

V usage is TRBV29-1 and J usage is TRBJ2-7, with 7 bases fitting TRBD1. Germline CDR1 SQVTM, CDR2 ANQGSEA. V shed 5 bases, J shed 6 bases, and the junction held 7 bases outside the gene matches. This CDR3 spans 12 amino acids. The CDR3 nucleotides read TGCAGCGTTAAGGGGGCTAGTGCCGAGCAGTACTTC. It encodes CSVKGASAEQYF.

This clone was detected only a few times. This rearrangement joins TRBV9 to TRBJ2-1; TRBD2 agrees at 7 bases. V dropped 4 bases and J dropped 1; count of bases not matched to a gene: 2. Germline V CDR1 and CDR2: SGDLS, YYNGEE. The CDR3 is made up of 14 amino acids. CDR3: CASSTGGSYNEQFF. The CDR3 DNA reads as TGTGCCAGCAGCACGGGGGGATCCTACAATGAGCAGTTCTTC.

This sequence joins TRBV2 and TRBJ1-1; tentatively, D is TRBD1 (5 bases). Per germline, CDR1 SNHLY and CDR2 FYNNEI. V was pared by 1 base and J by 3 bases, with 12 bases between. This CDR3 spans 15 amino acids. The CDR3 loop reads CASSEVIQAYTEAFF. Here the CDR3 DNA reads TGTGCCAGCAGTGAAGTGATACAGGCTTACACTGAAGCTTTCTTT.

The chain joins TRBV5-5 to TRBJ1-3; TRBD1 matches 7 bases. The V and J ends lost 6 bases and 2 bases, in that order; junction bases with no gene match: 2. This CDR3 is built from 13 residues. Germline V CDR1 and CDR2: SGHKS, YYEKEE (reference sequence). DNA for the CDR3: TGTGCCAGCACAGGGGGACCTGGAAACACCATATATTTT. As protein: CASTGGPGNTIYF.

This clone was recorded only once. This chain connects TRBV25-1 to TRBJ1-2; 9 bases are a match to TRBD1. Germline V gene data show CDR1 as MGHDK and CDR2 as SYGVNS. The CDR3 has 13 residues. With V trimmed by 5 bases and J by 4 bases, 2 bases remained unmatched. For the CDR3, the DNA is TGTGCCAGCAGTAGACAGGGGGTCTATGGCTACACCTTC. Amino acids: CASSRQGVYGYTF.

The chain employs TRBV30 and TRBJ2-3, with D possibly TRBD1 on 6 matching bases. V lost 5 bases and J lost 2, with 11 bases in between. CDR3 length equals 13 residues. Germline assignment: CDR1 GTSNPN and CDR2 SVGIG (reference sequence). The DNA of the CDR3 is TGTGCCTGGTCTGGGGGACACACAGATACGCAGTATTTT. It encodes CAWSGGHTDTQYF. The complete variable domain, with remaining parts taken from reference TRBV30 and TRBJ2-3, reads SQTIHQWPATLVQPVGSPLSLECTVEGTSNPNLYWYRQAAGRGLQLLFYSVGIGQISSEVPQNLSASRPQDRQFILSSKKLLLSDSGFYLCAWSGGHTDTQYFGPGTRLTVL.

The chain is built from TRBV29-1 and TRBJ1-2; tentative D call: TRBD1 (6 bases). CDR3 length: 12 residues. The V and J ends lost 5 bases and 0 bases respectively, with 7 bases between them. Germline lookup yields CDR1 SQVTM and CDR2 ANQGSEA. CDR3 bases: TGCAGCGTTAACAGGGCTAACTATGGCTACACCTTC. Its protein product is CSVNRANYGYTF.

This CDR3 is CASSIFHTGANVLTF. As DNA, the CDR3 is TGTGCCAGCAGCATATTCCACACTGGGGCCAACGTCCTGACTTTC. The chain recombines TRBV14 with TRBJ2-6; no firm D call. This CDR3 has 15 residues. The V and J ends lost 5 bases and 2 bases respectively, with 10 bases between them. The germline V gene has CDR1 SGHDN and CDR2 FVKESK.

In DNA form, the CDR3 reads TGTGCCAGCAGCTTTGAGGGAGGGATCACAGATACGCAGTATTTT. Protein product: CASSFEGGITDTQYF. The J gene is TRBJ2-3, the V gene TRBV7-9; 7 nucleotides line up with TRBD2. With V trimmed by 3 bases and J by 2 bases, 5 bases remained unmatched. Per germline, CDR1 SEHNR and CDR2 FQNEAQ (reference sequence). The CDR3 runs 15 residues.

The chain combines TRBV5-6 with TRBJ1-1; D uncertain. Germline CDR1 is SGHDT and CDR2 is YYEEEE. The CDR3 is 12 residues long. V lost 0 bases to trimming and J lost 7 bases, with 7 bases between them. The CDR3, as DNA: TGTGCCAGCAGCTTGGACAGATATGAAGCTTTCTTT. As protein: CASSLDRYEAFF.

The chain recombines TRBV5-1 with TRBJ2-6; a possible D gene is TRBD2 (6 bases). Between the trimmed V and J ends, which lost 2 bases and 0 bases, there was a span of 6 bases. The CDR3 loop spans 15 amino acids. Per germline, CDR1 SGHRS and CDR2 YFSETQ. CDR3 sequence: CASSFSGSGANVLTF. In nucleotides, the CDR3 is TGCGCCAGCAGCTTTAGCGGCTCTGGGGCCAACGTCCTGACTTTC.

This clone occurred a few times. V and J are TRBV18 and TRBJ1-2; D gene unclear. The V gene lost 5 bases and the J gene lost 7 bases, with 11 bases spanning the gap. Germline lookup yields CDR1 KGHSH and CDR2 LQKENI. This CDR3 is built from 12 residues. The DNA of the CDR3 is TGTGCCAGCTCATCCGAGGAGGTTGGCTACACCTTC. This translates into CASSSEEVGYTF.

This clone occurred once. The genes are TRBV5-4 and TRBJ2-7, with 10 bases identical to TRBD2. Germline V gives CDR1 SGHNT, CDR2 YYREEE (reference sequence). The V segment lost 1 base and the J segment 6 bases; nucleotides outside the gene matches: 7. CDR3 length: 15 residues. CDR3 DNA sequence: TGTGCCAGCAGCTTGTCAAGCGGGAGGGCCTCCGAGCAGTACTTC. The encoded protein is CASSLSSGRASEQYF.

This clone was observed a single time. Other DNA sequences in this specimen translate into the identical CDR3. This chain links TRBV2 with TRBJ2-3; TRBD2 agrees at 13 bases. Germline-derived CDR1 and CDR2 are SNHLY and FYNNEI. CDR3 length: 16 amino acids. Trimming took 6 bases from V and 2 from J; bases not matched to a gene: 5. CDR3 amino acids: CASSLGLAGPTDTQYF. CDR3 nucleotides: TGTGCCAGCAGCTTGGGACTAGCGGGACCCACAGATACGCAGTATTTT.

V and J are TRBV23-1 and TRBJ2-5, with TRBD2 matching over 9 bases. TRBV23-1 is designated an ORF whose function remains uncertain. V lost 6 bases and J lost 5; bases outside the gene matches: 28. The length of the CDR3 is 21 residues. Written as DNA, the CDR3 is TGCGCCAGCAGCCACGTTGCCTTAGGGCGGGAGGGCCCCCATAGTGGGGAGACCCAGTACTTC. Its protein product is CASSHVALGREGPHSGETQYF.

The V and J genes are TRBV4-2 and TRBJ2-7; a weak D match, TRBD2 (6 bases). Germline V gene sequence: CDR1 LGHNA, CDR2 YNFKEQ. CDR3 length equals 17 residues. V was cut by 2 bases and J by 0 bases, with 17 bases left in between. The CDR3 DNA reads as TGTGCCAGCAGCCAACAAAGTCCGGCTAGCGTCTCCTACGAGCAGTACTTC. This sequence encodes CASSQQSPASVSYEQYF.

CDR3 nucleotide sequence: TGTGCCAGCAGCCCACGAGGGAACAGGGTTAACACTGAAGCTTTCTTT. It is translated as CASSPRGNRVNTEAFF. The J gene is TRBJ1-1, the V gene TRBV9, with D possibly being TRBD1 (6 bases). Trimming stripped 4 bases from V and 2 bases from J, with 18 bases between. Germline V gene data show CDR1 as SGDLS and CDR2 as YYNGEE. This CDR3 has 16 residues.